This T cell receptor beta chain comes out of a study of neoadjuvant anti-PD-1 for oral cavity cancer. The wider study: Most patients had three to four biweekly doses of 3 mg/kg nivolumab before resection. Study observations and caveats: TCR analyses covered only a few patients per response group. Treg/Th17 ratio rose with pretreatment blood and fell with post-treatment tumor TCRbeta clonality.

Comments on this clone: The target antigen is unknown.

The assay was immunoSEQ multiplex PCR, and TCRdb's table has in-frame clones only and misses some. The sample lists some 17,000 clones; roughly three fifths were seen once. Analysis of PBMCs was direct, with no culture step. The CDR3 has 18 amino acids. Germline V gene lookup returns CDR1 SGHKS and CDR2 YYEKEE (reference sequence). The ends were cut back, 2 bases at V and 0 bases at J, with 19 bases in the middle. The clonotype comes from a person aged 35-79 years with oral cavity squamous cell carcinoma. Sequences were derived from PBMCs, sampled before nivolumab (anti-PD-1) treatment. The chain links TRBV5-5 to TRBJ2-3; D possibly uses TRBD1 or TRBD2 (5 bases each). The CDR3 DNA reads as TGTGCCAGCAGCTTTCGTGGGGGACCGAAGCGGAGCACAGATACGCAGTATTTT. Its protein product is CASSFRGGPKRSTDTQYF.